This T cell receptor beta chain was retrieved from a study of T cell changes during pregnancy in multiple sclerosis. V was pared by 3 bases and J by 1 base, with 7 bases between. CDR1 is WNHNN and CDR2 is SYGVQD in the germline V gene (reference sequence). The CDR3 runs to 13 residues. Assay: immunoSEQ multiplex PCR; the TCRdb copy retains only in-frame clones and omits some. The sample records approximately 66,000 clones, 90% to 95% being singletons. The receptor's source is a female donor with multiple sclerosis, enrolled in a pregnancy study. This material consisted of CD8+ T cells from peripheral blood mononuclear cells, taken before pregnancy. The chain recombines TRBV10-1 with TRBJ2-7; no clear D. CDR3 amino acids: CASSDSHSYEQYF. The CDR3 DNA follows: TGCGCCAGCAGTGATAGTCATTCCTACGAGCAGTACTTC.